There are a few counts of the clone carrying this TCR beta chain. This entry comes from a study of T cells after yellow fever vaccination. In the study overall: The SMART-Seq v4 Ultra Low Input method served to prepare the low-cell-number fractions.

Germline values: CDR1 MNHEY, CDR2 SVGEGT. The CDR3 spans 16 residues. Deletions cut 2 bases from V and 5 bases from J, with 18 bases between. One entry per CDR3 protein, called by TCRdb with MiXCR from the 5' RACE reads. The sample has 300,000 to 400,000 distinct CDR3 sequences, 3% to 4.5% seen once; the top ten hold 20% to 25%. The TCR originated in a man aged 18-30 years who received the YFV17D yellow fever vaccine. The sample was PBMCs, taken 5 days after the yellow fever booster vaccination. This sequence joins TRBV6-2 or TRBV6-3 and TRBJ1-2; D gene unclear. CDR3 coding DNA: TGTGCCAGCAGTTACGCGGGGTCGTGGGTGAATTATGGCTACACCTTC. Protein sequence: CASSYAGSWVNYGYTF.